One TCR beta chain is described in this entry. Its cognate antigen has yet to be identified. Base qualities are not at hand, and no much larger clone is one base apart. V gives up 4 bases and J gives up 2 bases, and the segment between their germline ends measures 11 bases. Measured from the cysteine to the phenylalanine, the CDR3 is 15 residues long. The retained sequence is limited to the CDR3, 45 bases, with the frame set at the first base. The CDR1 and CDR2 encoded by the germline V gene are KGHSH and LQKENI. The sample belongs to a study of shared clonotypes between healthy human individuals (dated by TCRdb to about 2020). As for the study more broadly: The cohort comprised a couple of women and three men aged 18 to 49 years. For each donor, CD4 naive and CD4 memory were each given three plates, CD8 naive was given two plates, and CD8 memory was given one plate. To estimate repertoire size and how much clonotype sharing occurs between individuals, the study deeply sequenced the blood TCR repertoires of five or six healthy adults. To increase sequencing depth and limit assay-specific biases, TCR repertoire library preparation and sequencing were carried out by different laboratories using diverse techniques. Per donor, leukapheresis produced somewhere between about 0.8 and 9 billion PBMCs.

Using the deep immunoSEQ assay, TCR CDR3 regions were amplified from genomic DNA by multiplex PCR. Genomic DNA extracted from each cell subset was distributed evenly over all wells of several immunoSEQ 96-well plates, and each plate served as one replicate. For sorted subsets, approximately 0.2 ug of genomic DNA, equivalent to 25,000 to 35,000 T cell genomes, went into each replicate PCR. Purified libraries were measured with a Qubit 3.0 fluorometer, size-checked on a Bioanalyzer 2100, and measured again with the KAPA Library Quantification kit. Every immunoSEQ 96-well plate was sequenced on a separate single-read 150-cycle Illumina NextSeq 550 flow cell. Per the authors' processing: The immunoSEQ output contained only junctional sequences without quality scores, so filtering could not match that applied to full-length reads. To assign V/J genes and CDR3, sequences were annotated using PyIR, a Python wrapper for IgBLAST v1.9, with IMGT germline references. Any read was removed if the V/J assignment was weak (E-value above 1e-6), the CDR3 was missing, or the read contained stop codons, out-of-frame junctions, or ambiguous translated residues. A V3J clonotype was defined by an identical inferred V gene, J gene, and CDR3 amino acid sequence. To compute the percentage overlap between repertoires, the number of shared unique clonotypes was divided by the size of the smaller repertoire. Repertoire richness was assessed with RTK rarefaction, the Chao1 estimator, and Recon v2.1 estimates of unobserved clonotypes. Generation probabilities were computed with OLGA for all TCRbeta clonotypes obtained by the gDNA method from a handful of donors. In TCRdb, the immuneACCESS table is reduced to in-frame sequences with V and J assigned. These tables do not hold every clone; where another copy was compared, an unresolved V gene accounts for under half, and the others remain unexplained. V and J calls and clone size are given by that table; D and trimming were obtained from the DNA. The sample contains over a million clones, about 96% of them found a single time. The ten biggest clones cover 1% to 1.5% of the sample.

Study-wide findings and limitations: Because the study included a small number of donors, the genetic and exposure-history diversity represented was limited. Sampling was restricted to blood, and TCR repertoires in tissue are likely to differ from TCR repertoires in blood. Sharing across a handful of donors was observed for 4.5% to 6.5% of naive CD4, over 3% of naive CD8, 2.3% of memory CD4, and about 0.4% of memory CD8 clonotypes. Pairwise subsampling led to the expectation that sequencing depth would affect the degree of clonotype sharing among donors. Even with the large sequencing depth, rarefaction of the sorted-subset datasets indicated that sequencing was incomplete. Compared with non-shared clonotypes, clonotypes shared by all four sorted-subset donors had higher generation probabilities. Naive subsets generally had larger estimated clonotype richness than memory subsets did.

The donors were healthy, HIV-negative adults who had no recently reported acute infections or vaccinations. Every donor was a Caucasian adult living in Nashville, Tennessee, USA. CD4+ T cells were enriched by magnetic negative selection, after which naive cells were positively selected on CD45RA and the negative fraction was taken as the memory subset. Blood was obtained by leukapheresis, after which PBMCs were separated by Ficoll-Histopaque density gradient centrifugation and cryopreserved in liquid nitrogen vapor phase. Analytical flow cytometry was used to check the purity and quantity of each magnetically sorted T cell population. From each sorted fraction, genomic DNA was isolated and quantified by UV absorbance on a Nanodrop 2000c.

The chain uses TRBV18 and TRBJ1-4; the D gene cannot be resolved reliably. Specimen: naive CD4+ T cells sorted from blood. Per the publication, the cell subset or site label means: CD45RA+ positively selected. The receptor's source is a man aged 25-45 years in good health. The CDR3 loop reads CASSLDYGTNEKLFF. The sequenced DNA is TGTGCCAGCTCACTTGACTACGGGACTAATGAAAAACTGTTTTTT.